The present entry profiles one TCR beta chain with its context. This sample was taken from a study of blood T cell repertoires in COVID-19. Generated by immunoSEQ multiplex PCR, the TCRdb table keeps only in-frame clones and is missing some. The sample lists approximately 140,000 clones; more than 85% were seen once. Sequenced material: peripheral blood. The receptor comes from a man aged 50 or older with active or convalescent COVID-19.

The CDR3 here is CASTNSGGVNEQFF. The DNA for the CDR3 is TGTGCCAGCACCAATAGCGGGGGGGTCAATGAGCAGTTCTTC. The rearrangement links TRBV7-9 to TRBJ2-1; 11 positions match TRBD2. The V and J ends lost 7 bases and 6 bases, in that order; junction bases with no gene match: 5. CDR1 SEHNR and CDR2 FQNEAQ come from the germline V gene (reference sequence). This CDR3 contains 14 residues.